One and the same sample provided the 25 T cell receptor beta chains below, sequenced in a study of early stage breast cancer tumors. Repertoires were generated with immunoSEQ multiplex PCR, while TCRdb's copy carries only in-frame clones and drops some. The table shows roughly 57,000 clones, with over 80% occurring only once. Sequences were obtained from blood. Receptor source: a person in their 70s with breast cancer.

This clone was observed once. This chain links TRBV19 with TRBJ2-1; 9 bases match TRBD2. V shed 7 bases, J shed 1 base, and the junction held 11 bases outside the gene matches. This CDR3 has 17 residues. Germline CDR1 LNHDA, CDR2 SQIVND (reference sequence). The CDR3 is CASMSGRPGLSYNEQFF. Here the CDR3 DNA reads TGTGCCAGTATGAGCGGGAGGCCAGGGCTTTCCTACAATGAGCAGTTCTTC.

The rearrangement links TRBV7-9 to TRBJ2-7, with TRBD2 matching 10 bases. The CDR3 covers 14 residues. The germline CDR1 and CDR2 sequences are SEHNR and FQNEAQ (reference sequence). J gave up 5 bases and V 6 bases, and 7 bases lay outside the gene matches. CDR3 residues: CASRRSGGKDEQYF. CDR3 sequence (DNA): TGTGCCAGCAGACGTAGCGGGGGGAAGGACGAGCAGTACTTC.

The rearrangement uses TRBV4-2 and TRBJ2-1; tentative D call: TRBD2 (5 bases). This CDR3 spans 17 amino acids. Germline V gene data show CDR1 as LGHNA and CDR2 as YNFKEQ. Trimming removed 1 base at V and 0 bases at J, with 13 bases between. The CDR3, as DNA: TGTGCCAGCAGCCAAGCTGGGCGGGTCAGCTCCTACAATGAGCAGTTCTTC. Protein: CASSQAGRVSSYNEQFF.

The chain recombines TRBV28 with TRBJ1-2; 9 positions agree with TRBD1. The CDR3 is 14 residues long. V lost 4 bases and J lost 2; bases outside the gene matches: 2. CDR1 MDHEN and CDR2 SYDVKM come from the germline V gene. The chain's CDR3 is CASSWTGANYGYTF. Written as DNA, the CDR3 is TGTGCCAGCAGTTGGACAGGGGCCAACTATGGCTACACCTTC.

The rearrangement joins TRBV19 to TRBJ1-5; 8 bases match TRBD1. J was trimmed by 8 bases and V by 7 bases; bases with no gene match: 7. Germline V CDR1 and CDR2: LNHDA, SQIVND (reference sequence). The CDR3 loop spans 13 amino acids. The CDR3 loop is CASTGTGEKPQHF. The CDR3 coding sequence is TGTGCCAGTACCGGGACAGGTGAGAAGCCCCAGCATTTT.

The gene calls are TRBV7-9 and TRBJ2-5; TRBD2 is a possible D gene (7 bases). Deletions cut 5 bases from V and 4 bases from J, with 14 bases between. The CDR3 has 14 amino acids. Germline V gene sequence: CDR1 SEHNR, CDR2 FQNEAQ (reference sequence). The CDR3 coding sequence is TGTGCCAGCAGCCCGTCGGGGGGCGCAGAGACCCAGTACTTC. It encodes CASSPSGGAETQYF.

The rearrangement uses TRBV5-1 and TRBJ1-1, with TRBD1 matching over 8 bases. Germline V lookup: CDR1 SGHRS, CDR2 YFSETQ. V dropped 0 bases and J dropped 7; count of bases not matched to a gene: 2. The CDR3 totals 13 residues. CDR3 amino acids: CASSLDGQGEAFF. CDR3 in DNA: TGCGCCAGCAGCTTGGATGGACAGGGTGAAGCTTTCTTT.

The chain links TRBV28 to TRBJ1-2; perhaps TRBD1 as D (5 bases). The CDR3 totals 17 residues. Trimming left V 7 bases short and J 8 bases short, with 29 bases between. Looked up from germline, CDR1 is MDHEN and CDR2 is SYDVKM. DNA of the CDR3: TGTGCCAGCAACGCCTGGGGGGGGGACTTTATCCTTTTAGGCTACACCTTC. It is translated as CASNAWGGDFILLGYTF.

Concerning this clone itself: The same CDR3 arises from other DNA sequences in this sample as well. The chain combines TRBV15 with TRBJ2-1; a possible D gene is TRBD1 (5 bases). Trimming took off 0 bases at V and 3 bases at J, with 9 bases between the two ends. Germline CDR1 LNHNV, CDR2 YYDKDF (reference sequence). The CDR3 consists of 15 residues. CDR3 loop: CATSRDRESYNEQFF. The CDR3 DNA reads TGTGCCACCAGCAGAGACAGGGAAAGCTACAATGAGCAGTTCTTC.

The chain is built from TRBV15 and TRBJ1-6; no reliable D call. V was shortened by 4 bases and J by 0 bases, with 10 bases between the two germline ends. This CDR3 contains 16 residues. The germline gives CDR1 LNHNV, CDR2 YYDKDF (reference sequence). The CDR3 DNA is TGTGCCACCAGCACTCATAGGAGCTCCTATAATTCACCCCTCCACTTT. Amino acids: CATSTHRSSYNSPLHF.

This sequence joins TRBV27 and TRBJ2-5; 11 bases are a match to TRBD1. The CDR3 is made up of 15 amino acids. V dropped 5 bases and J dropped 5; count of bases not matched to a gene: 7. Germline V gives CDR1 MNHEY, CDR2 SMNVEV (reference sequence). DNA of the CDR3: TGTGCCAGCAGTCGGACAGGGGGCTTTTTGGAGACCCAGTACTTC. Its translation: CASSRTGGFLETQYF.

This clone has just a few counts. The chain is built from TRBV15 and TRBJ2-5; TRBD1 matches at 8 bases. The CDR3 totals 15 residues. Germline trimming cut 8 bases from V and 1 base from J; bases unmatched to any gene: 9. Per germline, CDR1 LNHNV and CDR2 YYDKDF (reference sequence). The CDR3 here is CATGRRQGSQETQYF. For the CDR3, the DNA is TGTGCCACCGGCCGGAGACAGGGGTCCCAAGAGACCCAGTACTTC.

The CDR3 region is CASIRKQGAVWTEAFF. The DNA for the CDR3 is TGTGCCAGCATCCGAAAACAGGGGGCCGTTTGGACTGAAGCTTTCTTT. V is TRBV6-9 and J is TRBJ1-1, with TRBD1 matching over 9 bases. The germline gives CDR1 MNHGY, CDR2 SVAAGI. The ends lost 7 bases at V and 5 bases at J; junction bases unmatched: 14. The CDR3 sequence is 16 residues long.

The rearrangement uses TRBV4-2 and TRBJ2-3, with 10 bases fitting TRBD2. The germline V gene encodes CDR1 LGHNA and CDR2 YNFKEQ. The V gene end was trimmed by 4 bases and the J gene end by 0 bases; junction bases not matched to a gene: 13. This CDR3 has 19 residues. CDR3 loop: CASSRRASGGAPSTDTQYF. CDR3 bases: TGTGCCAGCAGCCGAAGAGCGAGCGGGGGGGCCCCCAGCACAGATACGCAGTATTTT.

V gene TRBV4-1 combines with J gene TRBJ2-5, with TRBD2 matching 14 bases. V gave up 4 bases and J gave up 5 bases; unmatched junction bases: 15. This CDR3 region has 19 residues. Germline V gives CDR1 MGHRA, CDR2 YSYEKL. CDR3: CASSLPQTSGGDIGETQYF. For the CDR3, the DNA is TGCGCCAGCAGCCTCCCTCAGACTAGCGGGGGGGATATCGGGGAGACCCAGTACTTC.

There are a few counts of this clone. This chain links TRBV14 with TRBJ1-1; 7 bases align to TRBD1. This CDR3 has 13 residues. Unmatched junction bases numbered 7, after V lost 2 bases and J lost 10 bases. Germline assignment: CDR1 SGHDN and CDR2 FVKESK. The CDR3: CASSQSRQGTAFF. The CDR3 region has the DNA TGTGCCAGCAGCCAATCGAGACAGGGAACAGCTTTCTTT.

This rearrangement joins TRBV10-3 to TRBJ2-1, with 10 bases identical to TRBD2. CDR1 is ENHRY, CDR2 SYGVKD, per germline. This CDR3 spans 15 amino acids. After removal of 0 bases from V and 9 bases from J, the junction contained 5 bases not matched to a gene. DNA for the CDR3: TGTGCCATCAGTGAGTCAGTAGCGGGAGGAGGTGAGCAGTTCTTC. This encodes CAISESVAGGGEQFF.

V gene TRBV7-6 combines with J gene TRBJ2-1, with D uncertain. V was cut by 1 base and J by 3 bases, with 7 bases left in between. Germline V CDR1 and CDR2: SGHVS, FNYEAQ. The CDR3 is 14 residues long. The CDR3 here is CASSLVSVYNEQFF. CDR3 DNA: TGTGCCAGCAGCTTAGTATCCGTCTACAATGAGCAGTTCTTC.

The chain has TRBV6-6 and TRBJ2-1, with 8 nucleotides matching TRBD2. Germline CDR1 reads MNHNY; CDR2 reads SVGAGI (reference sequence). The CDR3 is made up of 16 amino acids. The trim removed 0 bases at V and 2 bases at J, leaving 3 bases unmatched. The CDR3: CASSYSGGLAYNEQFF. Here the CDR3 DNA reads TGTGCCAGCAGTTACTCAGGGGGACTAGCCTACAATGAGCAGTTCTTC.

The genes are TRBV29-1 and TRBJ2-3, with a weak D call TRBD1 (6 bases). V was clipped by 3 bases and J by 4 bases, with 14 bases between them. The CDR3 is made up of 14 amino acids. From germline, CDR1 is SQVTM and CDR2 ANQGSEA. DNA of the CDR3: TGCAGCGTTGAGGGGGCTAGTCACCCAGATACGCAGTATTTT. It codes for CSVEGASHPDTQYF.

The chain combines TRBV10-3 with TRBJ2-6, with TRBD1 matching over 10 bases. The junction had 5 bases not matched to a gene; V was cut back by 2 bases and J by 4 bases. CDR1 ENHRY and CDR2 SYGVKD come from the germline V gene. CDR3 length: 17 amino acids. In DNA, the CDR3 is TGTGCCATCAGTGAGGGGACAGGGGATGCGGGGGCCAACGTCCTGACTTTC. Translated: CAISEGTGDAGANVLTF.

V gene TRBV4-2 combines with J gene TRBJ1-5; the D gene is possibly TRBD1 (6 bases). The V end was cut by 4 bases, the J end by 5 bases, with 18 bases between. Germline V gene lookup returns CDR1 LGHNA and CDR2 YNFKEQ. CDR3 length: 16 residues. CDR3 sequence: CASSPRAGAIYQPQHF. DNA for the CDR3: TGTGCCAGCAGCCCACGGGCGGGGGCGATTTATCAGCCCCAGCATTTT.

The chain is built from TRBV7-2 and TRBJ1-5; the D is unclear. V was pared by 4 bases and J by 7 bases, with 8 bases between. Germline V gene lookup returns CDR1 SGHTA and CDR2 FQGNSA. The CDR3 is 12 residues long. CDR3 bases: TGTGCCAGCAGCTCCTCCGGGCAGCCCCAGCATTTT. Translation: CASSSSGQPQHF.

The chain links TRBV19 to TRBJ2-3, with D perhaps matching TRBD1 (5 bases). The CDR3 has 14 amino acids. V was shortened by 4 bases and J by 6 bases, with 14 bases between the two germline ends. Germline-derived CDR1 and CDR2 are LNHDA and SQIVND (reference sequence). The CDR3 is CASSRGQVTDTQYF. The CDR3 bases are TGTGCCAGTAGTAGGGGCCAAGTCACCGATACGCAGTATTTT. The full variable domain, rest sourced from reference TRBV19 and TRBJ2-3, is DGGITQSPKYLFRKEGQNVTLSCEQNLNHDAMYWYRQDPGQGLRLIYYSQIVNDFQKGDIAEGYSVSREKKESFPLTVTSAQKNPTAFYLCASSRGQVTDTQYFGPGTRLTVL.

The chain combines TRBV30 with TRBJ1-2; D ambiguous. The germline V gene has CDR1 GTSNPN and CDR2 SVGIG (reference sequence). Trimming took 0 bases from V and 9 from J, leaving 14 bases between them. This CDR3 contains 13 residues. This CDR3 is CAWSVTNLRSYTF. The DNA of the CDR3 is TGTGCCTGGAGTGTAACAAACCTGAGGAGCTACACCTTC.